This T cell receptor beta chain was documented in a study of T cells after yellow fever vaccination. The study, taken as a whole, reports: The study found a weaker secondary response that peaked faster, day 5 versus 15.

The sample holds many counts of this clonotype. The antigen remains unidentified. V was clipped by 0 bases and J by 6 bases, with 13 bases between them. CDR1 is SGHKS and CDR2 is YYEKEE in the germline V gene (reference sequence). CDR3 length: 15 amino acids. TCRdb re-analysed the 5' RACE reads in MiXCR, keeping a single row per CDR3 protein. The sample lists 150,000 to 200,000 distinct CDR3 sequences, 7% to 10% occurring once. The origin of this receptor is a man aged 18-30 years who received the YFV17D yellow fever vaccine. The V call is TRBV5-5, the J call TRBJ1-5; D is undetermined. The sequences come from CD8+ T cells sorted from PBMCs, collected 45 days after the yellow fever booster vaccination. CDR3 in amino acids: CASSLDGGVTQPQHF. The CDR3 DNA reads TGTGCCAGCAGCTTGGACGGCGGGGTTACTCAGCCCCAGCATTTT.